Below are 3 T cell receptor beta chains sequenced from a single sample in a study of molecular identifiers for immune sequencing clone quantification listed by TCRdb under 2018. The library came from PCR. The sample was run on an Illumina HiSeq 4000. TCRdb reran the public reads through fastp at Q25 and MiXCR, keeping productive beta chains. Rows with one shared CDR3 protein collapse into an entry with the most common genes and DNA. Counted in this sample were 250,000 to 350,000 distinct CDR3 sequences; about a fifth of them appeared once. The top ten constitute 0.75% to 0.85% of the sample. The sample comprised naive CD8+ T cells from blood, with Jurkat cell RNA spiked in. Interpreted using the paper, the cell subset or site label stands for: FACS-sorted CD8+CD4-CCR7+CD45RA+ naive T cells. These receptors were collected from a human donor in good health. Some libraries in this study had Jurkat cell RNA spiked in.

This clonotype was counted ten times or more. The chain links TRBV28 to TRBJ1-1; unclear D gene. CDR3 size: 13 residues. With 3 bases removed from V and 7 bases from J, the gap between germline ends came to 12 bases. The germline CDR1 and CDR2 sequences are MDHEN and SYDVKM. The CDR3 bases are TGTGCCAGCAGTTTTGGGAAGAGAAGTGAAGCTTTCTTT. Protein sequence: CASSFGKRSEAFF.

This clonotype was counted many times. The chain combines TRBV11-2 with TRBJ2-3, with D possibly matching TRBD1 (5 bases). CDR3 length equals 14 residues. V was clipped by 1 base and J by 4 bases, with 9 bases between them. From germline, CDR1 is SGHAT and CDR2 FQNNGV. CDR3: CASSLGQGSDTQYF. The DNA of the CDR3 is TGTGCCAGCAGCTTAGGCCAGGGATCAGATACGCAGTATTTT.

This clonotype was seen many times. The DNA for the CDR3 is TGTGCCAGCAGCCTAACTAGCGGGGGCGGAGATGAGCAGTTCTTC. Amino acid sequence: CASSLTSGGGDEQFF. The genes are TRBV7-6 and TRBJ2-1, with TRBD2 matching over 11 bases. Trimming took 5 bases from V and 8 from J; bases not matched to a gene: 8. The CDR3 totals 15 residues. In germline, CDR1 is SGHVS, CDR2 FNYEAQ.